Presented here are 28 T cell receptor beta chains from one specimen sequenced in a study of T cells in narcolepsy (dated by TCRdb to 2016 to 2019). The library was prepared using the immunoSEQ multiplex PCR assay. TCRdb holds this immuneACCESS table with in-frame rearrangements only. Some clones are missing; in checked studies, unresolved V genes explain under half, and the rest has no known cause. This sample is represented by about 34,000 clones; approximately 85% of them were singletons. The top ten hold around 2.5% of the sample. The source material was CD45RA- memory CD4+ T cells from PBMCs. The intended sense of this specimen's cell subset or site label: memory T cells sorted ex vivo from peripheral blood. Every receptor here comes from a human donor with narcolepsy.

As regards this clone: The junction shows a germline mismatch at one end, possibly a read error. The chain recombines TRBV28 with TRBJ2-5; no clear D. This CDR3 contains 15 residues. Germline V gene lookup returns CDR1 MDHEN and CDR2 SYDVKM. The CDR3 region is CAGSLSSRHQETQYF. DNA for the CDR3: TGTGCCGGCAGTTTATCCTCGAGACACCAAGAGACCCAGTACTTC.

This chain connects TRBV5-1 to TRBJ1-3, with a possible D match to TRBD1 (6 bases). V lost 0 bases and J 0 bases, leaving 13 bases between the germline ends. This CDR3 contains 17 residues. Germline loops: CDR1 SGHRS, CDR2 YFSETQ. The CDR3, as DNA: TGCGCCAGCAGCTTGGCCTCAGGGGCCAGCTCTGGAAACACCATATATTTT. Translating gives CASSLASGASSGNTIYF.

This chain links TRBV5-5 with TRBJ2-2; D not certain. CDR1 and CDR2 from the germline V gene are SGHKS and YYEKEE (reference sequence). Trimming shortened V by 5 bases and J by 3 bases, and 17 bases separated the two germline ends. This CDR3 comprises 16 residues. CDR3 nucleotides: TGTGCCAGCAGTCCACATTTCCGGGCCGACACCGGGGAGCTGTTTTTT. This codes for CASSPHFRADTGELFF.

This rearrangement joins TRBV12-5 to TRBJ2-7, with 7 bases identical to TRBD1. The length of the CDR3 is 15 residues. The germline CDR1 and CDR2 sequences are LGHNT and FRNRAP. The ends lost 4 bases at V and 0 bases at J; junction bases unmatched: 6. In DNA, the CDR3 is TGTGCTAGTGGTTCGGGACAGCCCTACTCCTACGAGCAGTACTTC. It is translated as CASGSGQPYSYEQYF.

The chain carries TRBV27 and TRBJ2-7, with 8 bases fitting TRBD2. CDR1 and CDR2 from the germline V gene are MNHEY and SMNVEV (reference sequence). The ends lost 6 bases at V and 4 bases at J; junction bases unmatched: 8. The CDR3 loop spans 14 amino acids. The CDR3 nucleotides read TGTGCCAGCAGCCGGGGGGGGTCGGTATACGAGCAGTACTTC. This translates into CASSRGGSVYEQYF.

This clone was recorded a few times. V and J are TRBV14 and TRBJ2-1; 7 nucleotides agree with TRBD2. This CDR3 spans 14 amino acids. Per germline, CDR1 SGHDN and CDR2 FVKESK. J gave up 4 bases and V 1 base, and 1 base lay outside the gene matches. This CDR3 is CASSQASGYNEQFF. The CDR3 DNA reads as TGTGCCAGCAGCCAAGCTAGCGGTTACAATGAGCAGTTCTTC.

This chain joins TRBV5-1 and TRBJ1-1, with D perhaps matching TRBD1 (5 bases). The CDR3 totals 14 residues. V lost 3 bases and J 1 base, leaving 10 bases between the germline ends. CDR1 SGHRS and CDR2 YFSETQ come from the germline V gene. The CDR3 coding sequence is TGCGCCAGCAGCTCCGGGACGGGGAACACTGAAGCTTTCTTT. It yields the protein CASSSGTGNTEAFF. Full variable domain (outside the CDR3, taken from reference TRBV5-1 and TRBJ1-1): KAGVTQTPRYLIKTRGQQVTLSCSPISGHRSVSWYQQTPGQGLQFLFEYFSETQRNKGNFPGRFSGRQFSNSRSEMNVSTLELGDSALYLCASSSGTGNTEAFFGQGTRLTVV.

V gene TRBV7-2 combines with J gene TRBJ1-1; D gene uncertain. Germline CDR1 reads SGHTA; CDR2 reads FQGNSA. Between the trimmed V and J ends, which lost 5 bases and 8 bases, there was a span of 18 bases. This CDR3 comprises 14 residues. The CDR3 DNA is TGTGCCAGCAGCCGAAGCCCGTTGGCGGGGGAAGCTTTCTTT. Protein: CASSRSPLAGEAFF.

The J gene is TRBJ2-3, the V gene TRBV28; TRBD1 matches 10 bases. Trimming took 5 bases from V and 3 from J; bases not matched to a gene: 5. This CDR3 is 15 amino acids long. Germline lookup yields CDR1 MDHEN and CDR2 SYDVKM. The CDR3 sequence: CASSSGDRGTDTQYF. For the CDR3, the DNA is TGTGCCAGCAGTAGCGGGGACAGGGGAACAGATACGCAGTATTTT.

This clone was detected only a few times. The chain combines TRBV6-5 with TRBJ2-7, with 9 bases aligning to TRBD1. This CDR3 comprises 15 residues. Germline values: CDR1 MNHEY, CDR2 SVGAGI. V gave up 2 bases and J gave up 4 bases; unmatched junction bases: 6. CDR3 coding DNA: TGTGCCAGCAGTTACCGAGGACAGGGGTTGTACGAGCAGTACTTC. This translates into CASSYRGQGLYEQYF.

The rearrangement uses TRBV5-1 and TRBJ1-1; 9 bases match TRBD1. V gave up 2 bases and J gave up 4 bases; unmatched junction bases: 9. Germline-derived CDR1 and CDR2 are SGHRS and YFSETQ. CDR3 length: 16 residues. The CDR3 is CASSFGTGRKITEAFF. CDR3 DNA: TGCGCCAGCAGCTTTGGGACAGGGCGCAAGATCACTGAAGCTTTCTTT.

The chain combines TRBV30 with TRBJ2-3, with D perhaps matching TRBD1 (6 bases). The CDR3 contains 14 residues. V dropped 2 bases and J dropped 2 bases, with 11 bases sitting between them. Germline CDR1 reads GTSNPN; CDR2 reads SVGIG (reference sequence). The CDR3 loop is CAWSKDRNTDTQYF. The CDR3 nucleotides read TGTGCCTGGAGTAAGGACAGAAACACAGATACGCAGTATTTT.

This clone was observed once. The V and J genes are TRBV5-8 and TRBJ2-2; 9 nucleotides align to TRBD2. The ends lost 2 bases at V and 3 bases at J; junction bases unmatched: 2. CDR1 SGHTS and CDR2 YDEGEE come from the germline V gene. This CDR3 has 15 residues. For the CDR3, the DNA is TGTGCCAGCAGCTTAAGCGGGAGGTACACCGGGGAGCTGTTTTTT. This gives the protein CASSLSGRYTGELFF.

The J gene is TRBJ1-1, the V gene TRBV27, with D possibly being TRBD1 (5 bases). CDR1 is MNHEY, CDR2 SMNVEV, per germline (reference sequence). With 5 bases removed from V and 8 bases from J, the gap between germline ends came to 15 bases. There are 13 residues in the CDR3. This chain's CDR3 is CASSPHDRIEAFF. CDR3 coding DNA: TGTGCCAGCAGTCCCCACGACAGAATAGAAGCTTTCTTT.

V and J are TRBV13 and TRBJ2-3, with 8 bases fitting TRBD1. V lost 1 base to trimming and J lost 4 bases; unmatched junction nucleotides: 7. CDR1 and CDR2 (germline): PRHDT, FYEKMQ (reference sequence). The CDR3 is 16 amino acids. The CDR3 reads CASSLAQQGGADTQYF. In DNA form, the CDR3 reads TGTGCCAGCAGCTTAGCCCAACAGGGGGGAGCAGATACGCAGTATTTT.

Turning to this clone: An end of the junction differs from the germline gene, which may be a read error. The rearrangement joins TRBV5-1 to TRBJ1-3; TRBD1 is a possible D gene (5 bases). The CDR3 has 15 amino acids. Germline loops: CDR1 SGHRS, CDR2 YFSETQ. The CDR3 protein is CASSLAQVSGNTIYF. The CDR3 DNA reads TGTGCCAGCAGCTTGGCACAGGTCTCTGGAAACACCATATATTTT. The variable domain in full, with the rest retrieved from reference TRBV5-1 and TRBJ1-3, is KAGVTQTPRYLIKTRGQQVTLSCSPISGHRSVSWYQQTPGQGLQFLFEYFSETQRNKGNFPGRFSGRQFSNSRSEMNVSTLELGDSALYLCASSLAQVSGNTIYFGEGSWLTVV.

The V and J genes are TRBV7-2 and TRBJ1-1; D is unresolved. V gave up 5 bases and J gave up 7 bases, with 14 bases separating them. CDR3 length: 13 amino acids. Germline values: CDR1 SGHTA, CDR2 FQGNSA. The CDR3 sequence is CASSLAHGSEAFF. In DNA form, the CDR3 reads TGTGCCAGCAGCCTCGCCCACGGCAGTGAAGCTTTCTTT.

A word on this clone: Other DNA sequences in this specimen translate into the identical CDR3. The chain is built from TRBV19 and TRBJ1-1; D perhaps matches TRBD1 (6 bases). The CDR3 covers 16 residues. Germline CDR1 and CDR2: LNHDA and SQIVND (reference sequence). The V and J ends lost 1 base and 0 bases respectively, with 12 bases between them. The CDR3 here is CASSIVRGTVNTEAFF. DNA of the CDR3: TGTGCCAGTAGTATAGTAAGGGGGACGGTGAACACTGAAGCTTTCTTT.

The chain combines TRBV27 with TRBJ1-2; 7 bases align to TRBD1. The ends lost 2 bases at V and 5 bases at J; junction bases unmatched: 17. The CDR3 length is 18 residues. Germline V gene lookup returns CDR1 MNHEY and CDR2 SMNVEV (reference sequence). The CDR3 coding sequence is TGTGCCAGCAGTTTACATAGTCGAAGGGACAGACTTGGGTATGGCTACACCTTC. Its protein is CASSLHSRRDRLGYGYTF.

This rearrangement joins TRBV11-1 to TRBJ1-1; D unclear. Germline CDR1 reads SGHAT; CDR2 reads FQDESV (reference sequence). The CDR3 is 15 residues long. Trimming pared 1 base from V and 1 base from J, leaving 10 bases between. The CDR3: CASSLEAARNTEAFF. CDR3 nucleotides: TGTGCCAGCAGCTTAGAGGCGGCCAGGAACACTGAAGCTTTCTTT.

This chain uses TRBV10-2 with TRBJ2-5, with D perhaps TRBD1 (6 bases). Between the trimmed V and J ends, which lost 4 bases and 3 bases, there was a span of 18 bases. The CDR3 consists of 16 residues. The germline CDR1 and CDR2 sequences are WSHSY and SAAADI. The chain's CDR3 is CASSVVIGAGEETQYF. The CDR3 DNA follows: TGCGCCAGCAGTGTCGTAATTGGGGCAGGGGAAGAGACCCAGTACTTC.

This clone was counted a single time. V and J are TRBV6-1 and TRBJ1-1, with 10 bases matching TRBD1. In germline, CDR1 is MNHNS, CDR2 SASEGT. The CDR3 is made up of 14 amino acids. V shed 3 bases and J 6 bases; nucleotides not matched to a gene: 4. The CDR3 region is CASSDPGQGAEAFF. The CDR3 bases are TGTGCCAGCAGTGATCCCGGACAGGGGGCTGAAGCTTTCTTT.

The genes are TRBV4-2 and TRBJ2-7, with TRBD2 identical over 12 bases. There are 16 residues in the CDR3. The V segment lost 3 bases and the J segment 5 bases; nucleotides outside the gene matches: 8. CDR1 is LGHNA and CDR2 is YNFKEQ in the germline V gene. Here the CDR3 reads CASSHQLAGGYDEQYF. The CDR3 DNA follows: TGTGCCAGCAGCCATCAACTAGCGGGAGGTTATGACGAGCAGTACTTC.

This clone turned up a few times. The chain joins TRBV5-4 to TRBJ2-5, with 8 bases identical to TRBD1. This CDR3 is 14 amino acids long. The J segment lost 5 bases and the V segment lost 0 bases, leaving 3 bases of the junction unmatched. The germline gives CDR1 SGHNT, CDR2 YYREEE (reference sequence). DNA of the CDR3: TGTGCCAGCAGCTTGGGACAGGGGCGTGAGACCCAGTACTTC. Translated: CASSLGQGRETQYF.

The chain combines TRBV19 with TRBJ1-2; the D gene is possibly TRBD1 (6 bases). Germline V lookup: CDR1 LNHDA, CDR2 SQIVND (reference sequence). The V end lost 7 bases, the J end lost 5 bases, and 14 bases lay between the germline ends. CDR3 length: 13 residues. The CDR3 coding sequence is TGTGCCAGTATGCAGGGGCGGCTTTATGGCTACACCTTC. Its protein is CASMQGRLYGYTF.

The gene calls are TRBV5-1 and TRBJ1-4; D may be TRBD1 (6 bases). CDR1 and CDR2 from the germline V gene are SGHRS and YFSETQ. The ends were cut back, 0 bases at V and 7 bases at J, with 16 bases in the middle. The CDR3 is made up of 16 amino acids. The CDR3 sequence: CASSLVGGGQAEKLFF. In nucleotides, the CDR3 is TGCGCCAGCAGCTTGGTCGGCGGGGGGCAGGCTGAAAAACTGTTTTTT.

This chain connects TRBV1 to TRBJ2-3; no check of the table's D call, TRBD2, against the DNA was made. TRBV1 is a recognized pseudogene. The CDR3 is 17 residues long. The CDR3 loop is CTSSQDRSGGPTDTQYF. Written as DNA, the CDR3 is TGCACCAGCAGCCAAGATAGGAGCGGGGGGCCCACAGATACGCAGTATTTT.

CDR3 nucleotides: TGTGCCAGTAGTCGGGTAGGTCGGGCGACCTACAATGAGCAGTTCTTC. It is translated as CASSRVGRATYNEQFF. This chain connects TRBV19 to TRBJ2-1; D is undetermined. Trimming cost V 5 bases and J 2 bases, with 16 bases left between them. The CDR3 spans 16 residues. The V gene's germline CDR1 is LNHDA and CDR2 SQIVND (reference sequence).